This TCR beta chain was identified in a study of cytomegalovirus exposure and HLA in healthy donors. Study-wide background: Roughly 170 million T cells yielded approximately 110 million unique TCR beta sequences in earlier analysis. Overall study results and limits: Prior analysis indicated that the majority of TCR beta V segments exhibited productivity approximately 87% or approximately 30% of the time. TCR beta chains numbering more than 150 were designated cytomegalovirus-associated. Association of a missense DCLRE1C variant with TCR beta V- and J-gene trimming was reported in a later analysis.

This clone was observed a single time. Its antigen is currently unknown. Primers included in the PCR were 60 Vbeta and 13 Jbeta primers. Data came from immunoSEQ multiplex PCR; TCRdb stores just in-frame clones and leaves some out. Of over 75,000 clones in the sample, 75% to 80% were seen once. The TCR sequence derives from a female donor in good health and CMV-seronegative. Source material: PBMCs.

CDR3: CASSLGIGSVPQHF. The DNA for the CDR3 is TGTGCCAGCAGCCTGGGGATAGGGAGTGTGCCCCAGCATTTT. This chain links TRBV5-4 with TRBJ1-5; D gene uncertain. V was trimmed by 4 bases and J by 9 bases, leaving 17 bases between them. This CDR3 region has 14 residues. The germline CDR1 and CDR2 sequences are SGHNT and YYREEE (reference sequence).